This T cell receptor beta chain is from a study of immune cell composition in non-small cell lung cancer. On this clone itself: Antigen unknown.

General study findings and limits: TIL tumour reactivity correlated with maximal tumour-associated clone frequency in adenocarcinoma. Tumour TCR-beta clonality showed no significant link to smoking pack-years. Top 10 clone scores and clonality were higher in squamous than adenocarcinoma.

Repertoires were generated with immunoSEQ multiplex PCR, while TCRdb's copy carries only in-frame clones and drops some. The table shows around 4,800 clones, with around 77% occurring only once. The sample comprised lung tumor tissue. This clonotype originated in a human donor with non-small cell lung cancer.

CDR3 residues: CASSLGRAGYTGELFF. CDR3 DNA: TGTGCCAGCAGCTTGGGACGAGCGGGGTACACCGGGGAGCTGTTTTTT. J is TRBJ2-2 and V is TRBV5-4, with 7 nucleotides matching TRBD2. After removal of 0 bases from V and 3 bases from J, the junction contained 5 bases not matched to a gene. Germline CDR1 is SGHNT and CDR2 is YYREEE (reference sequence). There are 16 residues in the CDR3.